This T cell receptor beta chain was sequenced during a study of T cell responses to AZD1222 COVID-19 vaccine. With 0 bases removed from V and 5 bases from J, the gap between germline ends came to 8 bases. CDR1 is MNHEY, CDR2 SVGAGI, per germline. CDR3 size: 14 residues. Profiled with immunoSEQ multiplex PCR; TCRdb holds only in-frame clones, not every one. This table holds around 99,000 clones, around nine tenths found once. This sequence joins TRBV6-5 and TRBJ1-5; perhaps TRBD1 as D (5 bases). The sequence was obtained from an adult who received the AZD1222 COVID-19 vaccine. Material: peripheral blood, obtained 28 days after the second AZD1222 dose. CDR3 amino acids: CASSYSSGDQPQHF. The CDR3 DNA sequence: TGTGCCAGCAGTTACTCGTCGGGGGATCAGCCCCAGCATTTT.